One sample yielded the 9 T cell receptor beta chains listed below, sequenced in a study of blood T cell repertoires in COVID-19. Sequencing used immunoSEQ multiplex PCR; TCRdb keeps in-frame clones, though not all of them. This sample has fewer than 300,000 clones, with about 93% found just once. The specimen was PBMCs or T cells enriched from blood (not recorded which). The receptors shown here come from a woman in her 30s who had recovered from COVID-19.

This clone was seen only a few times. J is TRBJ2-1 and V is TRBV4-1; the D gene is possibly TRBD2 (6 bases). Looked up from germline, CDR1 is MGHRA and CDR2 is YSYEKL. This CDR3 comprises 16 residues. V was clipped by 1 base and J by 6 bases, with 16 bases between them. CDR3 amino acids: CASSQGGGKMGNEQFF. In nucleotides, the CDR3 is TGCGCCAGCAGCCAAGGGGGCGGGAAGATGGGCAATGAGCAGTTCTTC.

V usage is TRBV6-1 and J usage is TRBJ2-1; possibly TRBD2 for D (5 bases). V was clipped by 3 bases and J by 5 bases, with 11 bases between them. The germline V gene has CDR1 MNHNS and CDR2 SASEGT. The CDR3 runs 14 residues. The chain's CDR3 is CASSDNGINNEQFF. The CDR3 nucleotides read TGTGCCAGCAGTGATAACGGGATAAACAATGAGCAGTTCTTC.

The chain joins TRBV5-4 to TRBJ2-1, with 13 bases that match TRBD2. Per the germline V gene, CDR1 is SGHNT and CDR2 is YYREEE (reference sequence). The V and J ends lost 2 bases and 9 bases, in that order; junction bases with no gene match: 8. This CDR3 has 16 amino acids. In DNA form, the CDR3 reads TGTGCCAGCAGCTTTATGACTAGCGGGAGGTTAGGTGAGCAGTTCTTC. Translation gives CASSFMTSGRLGEQFF.

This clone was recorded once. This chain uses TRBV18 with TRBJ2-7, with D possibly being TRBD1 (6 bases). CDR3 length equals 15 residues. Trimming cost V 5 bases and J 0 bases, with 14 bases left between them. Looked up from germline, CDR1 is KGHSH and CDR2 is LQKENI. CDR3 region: CASSFERGFSYEQYF. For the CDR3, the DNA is TGTGCCAGCTCATTCGAAAGGGGGTTCTCCTACGAGCAGTACTTC. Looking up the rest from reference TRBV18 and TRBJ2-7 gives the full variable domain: NAGVMQNPRHLVRRRGQEARLRCSPMKGHSHVYWYRQLPEEGLKFMVYLQKENIIDESGMPKERFSAEFPKEGPSILRIQQVVRGDSAAYFCASSFERGFSYEQYFGPGTRLTVT.

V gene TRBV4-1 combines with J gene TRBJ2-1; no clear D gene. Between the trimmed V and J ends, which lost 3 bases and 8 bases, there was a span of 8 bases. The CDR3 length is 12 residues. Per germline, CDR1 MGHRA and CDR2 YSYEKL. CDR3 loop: CASSHPRDEQFF. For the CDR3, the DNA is TGCGCCAGCAGCCATCCTCGCGATGAGCAGTTCTTC.

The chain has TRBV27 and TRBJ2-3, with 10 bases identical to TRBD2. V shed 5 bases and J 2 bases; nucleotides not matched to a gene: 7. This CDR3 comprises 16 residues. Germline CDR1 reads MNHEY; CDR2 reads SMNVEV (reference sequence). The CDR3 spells CASSRTSGFSTDTQYF. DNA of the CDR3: TGTGCCAGCAGTCGGACTAGCGGCTTCTCCACAGATACGCAGTATTTT.

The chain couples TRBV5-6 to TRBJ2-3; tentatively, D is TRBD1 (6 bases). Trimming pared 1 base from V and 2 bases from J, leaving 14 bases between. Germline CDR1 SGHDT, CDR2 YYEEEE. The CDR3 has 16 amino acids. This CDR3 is CASSLSGRGTTDTQYF. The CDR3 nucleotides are TGTGCCAGCAGCTTGAGCGGCAGGGGCACCACAGATACGCAGTATTTT.

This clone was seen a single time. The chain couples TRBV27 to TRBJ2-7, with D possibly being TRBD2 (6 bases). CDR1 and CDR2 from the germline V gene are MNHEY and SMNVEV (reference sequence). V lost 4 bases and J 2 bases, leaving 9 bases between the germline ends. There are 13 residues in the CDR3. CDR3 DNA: TGTGCCAGCAGTTACGGGAGTACCTACGAGCAGTACTTC. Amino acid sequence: CASSYGSTYEQYF.

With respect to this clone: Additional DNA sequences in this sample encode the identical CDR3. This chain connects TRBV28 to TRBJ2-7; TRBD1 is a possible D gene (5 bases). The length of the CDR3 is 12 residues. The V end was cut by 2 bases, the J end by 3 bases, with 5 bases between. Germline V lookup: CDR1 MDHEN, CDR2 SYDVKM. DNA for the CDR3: TGTGCCAGCAGTTTACAGGGCTACGAGCAGTACTTC. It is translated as CASSLQGYEQYF. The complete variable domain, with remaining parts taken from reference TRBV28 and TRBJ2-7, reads DVKVTQSSRYLVKRTGEKVFLECVQDMDHENMFWYRQDPGLGLRLIYFSYDVKMKEKGDIPEGYSVSREKKERFSLILESASTNQTSMYLCASSLQGYEQYFGPGTRLTVT.